The 20 T cell receptor beta chains given below trace back to one sample, sequenced in a study of brain T cells in children with intractable seizures. TCRdb keeps only in-frame clones here, not all; method: immunoSEQ multiplex PCR. The sample consists of around 340,000 clones, more than 85% of them appearing once. Time point: blood from clinic visit 5 months post-surgery; TSC patient then seizure free. Sequenced here: peripheral blood, sampled roughly 5 months after surgery. These receptors were taken from a boy younger than two with tuberous sclerosis and intractable seizures.

This rearrangement joins TRBV7-3 to TRBJ1-3; D ambiguous. The CDR3 runs 13 residues. V dropped 5 bases and J dropped 4 bases, with 9 bases sitting between them. Germline-derived CDR1 and CDR2 are SGHTA and FQGTGA. Written as DNA, the CDR3 is TGTGCCAGCAGCATCGGGAGAGGAAACACCATATATTTT. Protein product: CASSIGRGNTIYF.

The genes are TRBV5-4 and TRBJ2-1, with 11 bases aligning to TRBD2. The ends lost 4 bases at V and 15 bases at J; junction bases unmatched: 15. CDR1 is SGHNT and CDR2 is YYREEE in the germline V gene (reference sequence). This CDR3 comprises 15 residues. CDR3 region: CASSPGVAGGPSRFF. The CDR3 nucleotides read TGTGCCAGCAGCCCAGGAGTAGCGGGAGGGCCATCGCGGTTCTTC.

V is TRBV13 and J is TRBJ2-3; D unresolved. With 3 bases removed from V and 2 bases from J, the gap between germline ends came to 9 bases. Germline V CDR1 and CDR2: PRHDT, FYEKMQ (reference sequence). This CDR3 has 14 amino acids. DNA for the CDR3: TGTGCCAGCAGCTTCGGCAGTTACACAGATACGCAGTATTTT. Residues: CASSFGSYTDTQYF.

This sequence joins TRBV10-3 and TRBJ2-7, with 7 bases identical to TRBD1. V trimming: 4 bases; J trimming: 0 bases; junction bases outside the gene matches: 0. This CDR3 has 13 amino acids. The germline gives CDR1 ENHRY, CDR2 SYGVKD. The CDR3 here is CAISGDSSYEQYF. The DNA of the CDR3 is TGTGCCATCAGTGGGGACAGCTCCTACGAGCAGTACTTC.

The gene calls are TRBV7-2 and TRBJ1-1; D is undetermined. The CDR3 covers 14 residues. Germline CDR1 reads SGHTA; CDR2 reads FQGNSA. Trimming left V 1 base short and J 4 bases short, with 10 bases between. The CDR3 spells CASSLGSGFTEAFF. CDR3 coding DNA: TGTGCCAGCAGCTTAGGTTCTGGGTTCACTGAAGCTTTCTTT.

The chain joins TRBV5-1 to TRBJ1-2, with TRBD1 identical over 11 bases. The CDR3 extends over 12 amino acids. After removal of 4 bases from V and 8 bases from J, the junction contained 1 base not matched to a gene. In germline, CDR1 is SGHRS, CDR2 YFSETQ. The CDR3 DNA reads as TGCGCCAGCAGCCGGACAGGGGGCGGCTACACCTTC. It specifies CASSRTGGGYTF.

The chain has TRBV6-5 and TRBJ1-2; 9 nucleotides align to TRBD1. Germline CDR1 MNHEY, CDR2 SVGAGI. This CDR3 comprises 12 residues. V lost 11 bases and J lost 6; bases outside the gene matches: 7. CDR3 coding DNA: TGTGCCGGGGACAGGGTTCGTGATGGCTACACCTTC. Translation gives CAGDRVRDGYTF.

The J gene is TRBJ2-3, the V gene TRBV15; 9 positions match TRBD2. V was clipped by 0 bases and J by 6 bases; unmatched bases: 7. The CDR3 is 16 residues long. Per the germline V gene, CDR1 is LNHNV and CDR2 is YYDKDF (reference sequence). In nucleotides, the CDR3 is TGTGCCACCAGCAGAGAATTAAGCGGGAGGATCGATACGCAGTATTTT. This sequence encodes CATSRELSGRIDTQYF.

DNA of the CDR3: TGTGCCAGCAGTGAAGCGCCCCTAGCTAGTACCTACGAGCAGTACTTC. It is translated as CASSEAPLASTYEQYF. The rearrangement joins TRBV2 to TRBJ2-7, with D possibly being TRBD2 (5 bases). V gave up 0 bases and J gave up 2 bases, with 14 bases separating them. The CDR3 contains 16 residues. Germline assignment: CDR1 SNHLY and CDR2 FYNNEI.

The rearrangement links TRBV6-6 to TRBJ1-6; no firm D call. This CDR3 region has 12 residues. Germline V gives CDR1 MNHNY, CDR2 SVGAGI (reference sequence). Trimming cost V 10 bases and J 9 bases, with 13 bases left between them. CDR3 amino acids: CAIRPSGSPLHF. Here the CDR3 DNA reads TGTGCCATTAGGCCCTCGGGTTCACCCCTCCACTTT.

V and J are TRBV5-6 and TRBJ2-7; 7 nucleotides match TRBD1. Germline loops: CDR1 SGHDT, CDR2 YYEEEE. This CDR3 spans 14 amino acids. Losses at the gene ends were 4 bases for V and 2 bases for J; bases not matched to a gene: 6. The CDR3: CASSRDRAAYEQYF. CDR3 sequence (DNA): TGTGCCAGCAGCAGAGACAGGGCCGCCTACGAGCAGTACTTC.

The chain links TRBV6-4 to TRBJ1-5; unclear D gene. From germline, CDR1 is MRHNA and CDR2 SNTAGT. This CDR3 is built from 14 residues. Trimming left V 1 base short and J 2 bases short, with 6 bases between. CDR3 sequence (DNA): TGTGCCAGCAGTGACTACCCGGGCAATCAGCCCCAGCATTTT. Protein sequence: CASSDYPGNQPQHF.

On this clone itself: The same CDR3 arises from other DNA sequences in this sample as well. J is TRBJ2-3 and V is TRBV9; 11 nucleotides agree with TRBD1. The CDR3 length is 15 residues. V shed 2 bases, J shed 3 bases, and the junction held 2 bases outside the gene matches. The germline V gene has CDR1 SGDLS and CDR2 YYNGEE. Here the CDR3 reads CASSVGTGGTDTQYF. Here the CDR3 DNA reads TGTGCCAGCAGCGTTGGGACAGGGGGTACAGATACGCAGTATTTT. Using reference TRBV9 and TRBJ2-3 for the parts outside the CDR3, the full variable domain is DSGVTQTPKHLITATGQRVTLRCSPRSGDLSVYWYQQSLDQGLQFLIQYYNGEERAKGNILERFSAQQFPDLHSELNLSSLELGDSALYFCASSVGTGGTDTQYFGPGTRLTVL.

The J gene is TRBJ1-2, the V gene TRBV4-2; no firm D call. Looked up from germline, CDR1 is LGHNA and CDR2 is YNFKEQ. The ends were cut back, 1 base at V and 0 bases at J, with 6 bases in the middle. The CDR3 has 14 amino acids. CDR3 amino acids: CASSQGVANYGYTF. The CDR3, as DNA: TGTGCCAGCAGCCAAGGGGTAGCTAACTATGGCTACACCTTC.

J is TRBJ2-3 and V is TRBV7-2; 9 nucleotides agree with TRBD2. The CDR3 loop spans 15 amino acids. Germline CDR1 SGHTA, CDR2 FQGNSA. V was pared by 1 base and J by 6 bases, with 5 bases of the junction left unmatched. The CDR3 spells CASSLGGGETDTQYF. CDR3 sequence (DNA): TGTGCCAGCAGCTTAGGCGGGGGGGAGACGGATACGCAGTATTTT.

The genes are TRBV30 and TRBJ1-1; no reliable D call. This CDR3 has 13 amino acids. CDR1 and CDR2 from the germline V gene are GTSNPN and SVGIG (reference sequence). V lost 2 bases to trimming and J lost 0 bases, with 7 bases between them. As DNA, the CDR3 is TGTGCCTGGAGTTTGACTCTGAACACTGAAGCTTTCTTT. As protein: CAWSLTLNTEAFF.

V and J are TRBV20-1 and TRBJ2-2; D possibly corresponds to TRBD1 (5 bases). V lost 3 bases, J lost 5 bases, and 10 bases lay in between. CDR3 length: 13 amino acids. CDR1 is DFQATT and CDR2 is SNEGSKA in the germline V gene (reference sequence). The CDR3 here is CSASAGLTGELFF. DNA of the CDR3: TGCAGTGCTAGTGCAGGGTTGACCGGGGAGCTGTTTTTT.

This clone was counted once. V is TRBV5-8 and J is TRBJ2-1; TRBD2 aligns across 9 bases. V lost 3 bases and J lost 7; bases outside the gene matches: 11. The germline V gene has CDR1 SGHTS and CDR2 YDEGEE. This CDR3 comprises 16 residues. Here the CDR3 reads CASSWIAGAILNEQFF. The CDR3 DNA is TGTGCCAGCAGCTGGATAGCGGGGGCAATTTTAAATGAGCAGTTCTTC. Full variable domain (remainder filled in from reference TRBV5-8 and TRBJ2-1): EAGVTQSPTHLIKTRGQQATLRCSPISGHTSVYWYQQALGLGLQFLLWYDEGEERNRGNFPPRFSGRQFPNYSSELNVNALELEDSALYLCASSWIAGAILNEQFFGPGTRLTVL.

The rearrangement uses TRBV7-8 and TRBJ1-5; 7 bases line up with TRBD1. Germline CDR1 reads SGHVS; CDR2 reads FQNEAQ. The trim removed 5 bases at V and 3 bases at J, leaving 4 bases unmatched. This CDR3 region has 14 residues. CDR3 sequence: CASSHQGVNQPQHF. Written as DNA, the CDR3 is TGTGCCAGCAGCCATCAGGGGGTCAATCAGCCCCAGCATTTT.

In the case of this clone: In the same sample, other DNA sequences code for this CDR3. The CDR3 protein is CASSFRANTEAFF. The CDR3 DNA sequence: TGTGCCAGCAGTTTCCGGGCGAACACTGAAGCTTTCTTT. The rearrangement links TRBV12-3 or TRBV12-4 to TRBJ1-1, with D uncertain. V lost 3 bases, J lost 1 base, and 6 bases lay in between. The CDR3 covers 13 residues.